These T cell receptor beta chains were read from a single sample in a study of blood T cell repertoires in COVID-19. Sequenced by immunoSEQ multiplex PCR; TCRdb stores in-frame clones only, minus some. There are around 250,000 clones in the sample; roughly nine tenths occur only once, and around 6.5% lies in the top ten. The sequenced material came from peripheral blood. The receptors shown here come from a man in his sixties with acute or convalescent COVID-19. Each CDR3 is given with its conserved first and last residue. A D gene is named only where the DNA matches it firmly. Clone size is given for some rows only: seen once, a few or many times, or a class if the clone is expanded.

v_call	d_call	j_call	clone_size	cdr3_nt	cdr3_aa
TRBV5-1	TRBD1	TRBJ2-5	once	TGCGCCAGCAGCTTGGCCGGGACAGGGGGTGTGACCCAGTACTTC	CASSLAGTGGVTQYF
TRBV5-8	TRBD2	TRBJ2-7	.	TGTGCCAGCAGCTTGGTGGGGACTAGCCGAACCTCCGAGCAGTACTTC	CASSLVGTSRTSEQYF
TRBV28	.	TRBJ2-7	once	TGTGCCAGCAGGGACACAACCGGGACTCCCTACGAGCAGTACTTC	CASRDTTGTPYEQYF
TRBV19	TRBD2	TRBJ2-1	.	TGTGCCAGTAGTATTTCCCTAGCGGGAGTCAATGAGCAGTTCTTC	CASSISLAGVNEQFF
TRBV6-6	.	TRBJ2-3	.	TGTGCCAGCAGTTACCCGGGGGGCACAGATACGCAGTATTTT	CASSYPGGTDTQYF
TRBV7-9	TRBD2	TRBJ2-1	.	TGTGTCTTACGAGGTGGTAGCGGGCCCTCCTACAATGAGCAGTTCTTC	CVLRGGSGPSYNEQFF
TRBV10-3	TRBD2	TRBJ2-1	.	TGTGCCATCAGTTCGGTGAGCGGGAGCTCCTACAATGAGCAGTTCTTC	CAISSVSGSSYNEQFF
TRBV28	.	TRBJ1-1	.	TGTGCCAGCCTCCCGGTTCGAGGGCGGGGTGTGGCTGAAGCTTTCTTT	CASLPVRGRGVAEAFF
TRBV5-5	TRBD2	TRBJ2-1	.	TGTGCCAGCAGCCCGTGGACTAGCCCGGATAATGAGCAGTTCTTC	CASSPWTSPDNEQFF
TRBV5-1	.	TRBJ2-5	.	TGCGCCAGCAGCTTGTTACGTGTCGGGAGCGAAGAGACCCAGTACTTC	CASSLLRVGSEETQYF
TRBV5-4	TRBD1	TRBJ2-7	.	TGTGCCAGCAGCTTGGCCGGGACAGGGGGCGCCGAGCAGTACTTC	CASSLAGTGGAEQYF
TRBV7-9	TRBD2	TRBJ2-3	.	TGTGCCAGCAGCCCGAGCGGGAGGGCGGTAGATACGCAGTATTTT	CASSPSGRAVDTQYF
TRBV15	TRBD2	TRBJ2-7	.	TGTGCCACCAGCAGAGATCTAGCGGTAGTCTACGAGCAGTACTTC	CATSRDLAVVYEQYF
TRBV15	TRBD1	TRBJ2-7	.	TGTGCCACCAGCAGAGATTCTGGACAGGGGACAGCCTACGAGCAGTACTTC	CATSRDSGQGTAYEQYF
TRBV11-1	.	TRBJ1-1	.	TGTGCCAGCAGCCACCCTACGGGGAACACTGAAGCTTTCTTT	CASSHPTGNTEAFF
TRBV19	TRBD1	TRBJ2-1	.	TGTGCCAGTAAAACAAACAGGGGGCATTTGGGCAATGAGCAGTTCTTC	CASKTNRGHLGNEQFF
TRBV5-8	.	TRBJ1-2	.	TGTGCCAGCAGCGAGGAGACTAACTATGGCTACACCTTC	CASSEETNYGYTF
TRBV7-8	.	TRBJ2-7	.	TGTGCCAGCAGCTTACGGGGCTACGAGCAGTACTTC	CASSLRGYEQYF
TRBV11-3	TRBD1	TRBJ2-7	.	TGTGCCAGCAGCTTAGCACCAGGGGGCCTCTACGAGCAGTACTTC	CASSLAPGGLYEQYF
TRBV5-1	.	TRBJ1-4	.	TGCGCCAGCAGCTTGGCCACAACAACTAATGAAAAACTGTTTTTT	CASSLATTTNEKLFF
TRBV28	TRBD2	TRBJ2-7	.	TGTGCCAGCAGTTCCCTGGACAGCGGGAGGGATAAGGACGAGCAGTACTTC	CASSSLDSGRDKDEQYF
TRBV6-1	.	TRBJ1-2	.	TGTGCCAGCAGTGATACAGGATACTATGGCTACACCTTC	CASSDTGYYGYTF
TRBV29-1	TRBD1	TRBJ1-2	.	TGCAGCGTTATCGTTGCAGGGGGCCCTGGTGGCTACACCTTC	CSVIVAGGPGGYTF
TRBV5-1	.	TRBJ1-5	.	TGCGCCAGCAGCTTGGATCAGAATCAGCCCCAGCATTTT	CASSLDQNQPQHF
TRBV9	.	TRBJ1-2	.	TGTGCCAGCAGCCCCCATCATGGGGGGACTAACTATGGCTACACCTTC	CASSPHHGGTNYGYTF
TRBV4-2	.	TRBJ2-1	.	TGTGCCAGCAGCCCACGGGCGGGGCGAAGCTCCTACAATGAGCAGTTCTTC	CASSPRAGRSSYNEQFF
TRBV9	.	TRBJ1-3	.	TGTGCCAGCAGCGTAGCTGGGTTCGGGGGGCCTGGAAACACCATATATTTT	CASSVAGFGGPGNTIYF
TRBV5-8	TRBD1	TRBJ1-5	.	TGTGCCAGCAGCTTATACAGGGGGAGCGGTCAGCCCCAGCATTTT	CASSLYRGSGQPQHF
TRBV9	.	TRBJ2-3	.	TGTGCCAGCAGCGGGGGGGTTCTTACCACAGATACGCAGTATTTT	CASSGGVLTTDTQYF
TRBV12-3/TRBV12-4	.	TRBJ1-5	.	TGTGCCAGCAGTTTTTTTAAACAGCCCCAGCATTTT	CASSFFKQPQHF
TRBV9	TRBD1	TRBJ1-2	.	TGTGCCAGCAGCGTCAGAACTCCGGGACAGGGAGGGCACGGCTATGGCTACACCTTC	CASSVRTPGQGGHGYGYTF
TRBV7-2	TRBD1	TRBJ1-4	.	TGTGCCAGCAGCCCCAGAGAGGGACAGGGGCGTTTTGGGGAAAAACTGTTTTTT	CASSPREGQGRFGEKLFF
TRBV7-6	TRBD1	TRBJ1-1	.	TGTGCCAGCAGCTTAACCTCTGGGGCAGGGGGGAACACTGAAGCTTTCTTT	CASSLTSGAGGNTEAFF
TRBV7-3	TRBD1	TRBJ2-1	.	TGTGCCAGCAGCCCAAAACGAGACAGGGTAGGTGAGCAGTTCTTC	CASSPKRDRVGEQFF
TRBV19	TRBD1	TRBJ2-7	.	TGTGCCAGTACCCCGGGACAGGGAAATCTCGAGCAGTACTTC	CASTPGQGNLEQYF
TRBV6-1	.	TRBJ2-5	.	TGTGCCAGCAGTGAAGGTGGAGTACAAGAGACCCAGTACTTC	CASSEGGVQETQYF
TRBV29-1	.	TRBJ1-1	.	TGCAGCGTTGAAATGGGAGGGGGCACTGAAGCTTTCTTT	CSVEMGGGTEAFF
TRBV3-1/TRBV3-2	.	TRBJ1-4	few	TGTGCCAGCAGCCAAGGACAGCAGAATGAAAAACTGTTTTTT	CASSQGQQNEKLFF
TRBV5-1	.	TRBJ1-3	.	TGCGCCAGCAGCCTCGACGGGGAAGGGTCTGGAAACACCATATATTTT	CASSLDGEGSGNTIYF
TRBV29-1	.	TRBJ2-3	.	TGCAGCGTTGAGAGTATGGGGCAGCGAACAGATACGCAGTATTTT	CSVESMGQRTDTQYF
TRBV7-8	.	TRBJ1-2	.	TGTGCCAGCAGCTTAGTGGCGGGGGACTATGGCTACACCTTC	CASSLVAGDYGYTF
TRBV5-6	.	TRBJ2-2	.	TGTGCCAGCAGCTTCTCCGGGACTCTGAACACCGGGGAGCTGTTTTTT	CASSFSGTLNTGELFF
TRBV29-1	TRBD2	TRBJ2-5	.	TGCAGCGTAGCTCTTAGCGGGCAAGAGACCCAGTACTTC	CSVALSGQETQYF
TRBV9	TRBD1	TRBJ1-2	.	TGTGCCAGCAGCGCGCTTACACAGGGGGGCTACACCTTC	CASSALTQGGYTF
TRBV30	.	TRBJ1-6	.	TGTGCCTGGAATTCAGGGCCGAATTCACCCCTCCACTTT	CAWNSGPNSPLHF
TRBV6-8	TRBD1	TRBJ2-2	.	TGTGCCACCACACCGGGACAGGGGTACACCGGGGAGCTGTTTTTT	CATTPGQGYTGELFF
TRBV15	.	TRBJ1-3	.	TGTGCCACCAGCAGCGGGACTCTCCCCCGACCCTCTGGAAACACCATATATTTT	CATSSGTLPRPSGNTIYF
TRBV2	TRBD1	TRBJ1-6	.	TGTGCCAGTCGGGGACAGCCTCAGATTAATTCACCCCTCCACTTT	CASRGQPQINSPLHF
TRBV19	.	TRBJ2-5	.	TGTGCCAGTAGCGGGAGCGTCCAAGAGACCCAGTACTTC	CASSGSVQETQYF
TRBV7-9	.	TRBJ2-5	.	TGTGCCAGCAGCATAGCCCGGGAGACCCAGTACTTC	CASSIARETQYF
TRBV18	.	TRBJ2-3	.	TGTGCCAGCTCTCCCGACAGGAGCACAGATACGCAGTATTTT	CASSPDRSTDTQYF
TRBV5-1	.	TRBJ2-7	.	TGCGCCAGCAGCCTTAACAGGGAAACTGGGGAGCAGTACTTC	CASSLNRETGEQYF
TRBV6-2/TRBV6-3	TRBD1	TRBJ1-6	.	TGTGCCAGCAGTCGGACAGGGGATAGTTCACCCCTCCACTTT	CASSRTGDSSPLHF
TRBV4-3	TRBD2	TRBJ2-1	.	TGCGCCAGCAGCCAGACGACTAGCGGCTACAATGAGCAGTTCTTC	CASSQTTSGYNEQFF
TRBV7-5	.	TRBJ1-5	.	TGTGCCAGAAGGAAACAGGGGTACGGCAATCAGCCCCAGCATTTT	CARRKQGYGNQPQHF